The present entry profiles one T cell receptor (beta chain) with its context. The sample belongs to a study of blood T cell repertoires in COVID-19. Overall study context: The origin of the acute and convalescent COVID-19 samples was the United States, Italy and Spain. PBMCs, B-cell-depleted T cells, or T cells were the source of the cDNA or gDNA that made up the material.

The repertoire was sequenced with immunoSEQ multiplex PCR; TCRdb's copy has only in-frame clones and lacks some. Of 180,000 or so clones listed, over 75% are singletons. The sequence was collected from a woman of 80 years or more with acute or convalescent COVID-19. The specimen was peripheral blood.

DNA for the CDR3: TGTGCCAGCAGCTTAGACGGGGGCACTGAAGCTTTCTTT. This encodes CASSLDGGTEAFF. This chain links TRBV7-3 with TRBJ1-1, with D maybe TRBD1 (5 bases). V was cut by 2 bases and J by 4 bases, with 8 bases left in between. CDR1 and CDR2 (germline): SGHTA, FQGTGA. The CDR3 sequence is 13 residues long. Filled out from reference TRBV7-3 and TRBJ1-1, the complete variable domain reads GAGVSQTPSNKVTEKGKYVELRCDPISGHTALYWYRQSLGQGPEFLIYFQGTGAADDSGLPNDRFFAVRPEGSVSTLKIQRTERGDSAVYLCASSLDGGTEAFFGQGTRLTVV.